Sequencing of this TCR beta chain was carried out in a study of immune evolution from preneoplasia to lung adenocarcinoma. The CDR3 length is 13 residues. The V end lost 3 bases, the J end lost 2 bases, and 5 bases lay between the germline ends. CDR1 is MNHNY, CDR2 SVGAGI, per germline (reference sequence). Overall study findings and caveats: From normal lung to invasive adenocarcinoma, top clone frequencies appeared to decrease. Clonality was highest in normal lung, lower in later-stage lesions apparently.

Patient tissue came from resections in Japan or China, 2014–2017. Premalignant or tumor cells were enriched by macro-dissection after pathologic assessment. Profiled with immunoSEQ multiplex PCR; TCRdb holds only in-frame clones, not every one. The table has about 6,300 clones, about 79% seen once. This clone was seen only once. Its antigen is currently unknown. The chain has TRBV6-6 and TRBJ1-5; D is unresolved. Sample: FFPE minimally invasive lung adenocarcinoma tissue. The sequence was collected from a person aged 60 to 85 with lung adenocarcinoma. The CDR3 spells CASSYDGNQPQHF. The DNA for the CDR3 is TGTGCCAGCAGTTATGATGGCAATCAGCCCCAGCATTTT.